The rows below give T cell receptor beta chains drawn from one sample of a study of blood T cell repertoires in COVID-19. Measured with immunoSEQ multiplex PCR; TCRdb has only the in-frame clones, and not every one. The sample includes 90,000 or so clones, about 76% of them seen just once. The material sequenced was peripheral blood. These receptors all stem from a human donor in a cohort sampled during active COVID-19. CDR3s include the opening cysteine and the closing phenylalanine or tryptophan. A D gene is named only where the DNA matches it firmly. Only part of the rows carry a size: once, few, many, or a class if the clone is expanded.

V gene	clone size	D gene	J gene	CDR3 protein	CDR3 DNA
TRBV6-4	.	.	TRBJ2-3	CASSDSRTGIDTQYF	TGTGCCAGCAGTGACTCGAGAACAGGGATAGATACGCAGTATTTT
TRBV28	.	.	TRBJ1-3	CASSLGGYSGNTIYF	TGTGCCAGCAGTTTGGGGGGGTACTCTGGAAACACCATATATTTT
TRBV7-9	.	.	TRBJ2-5	CASSFPALSETQYF	TGTGCCAGCAGCTTCCCCGCCCTAAGCGAGACCCAGTACTTC
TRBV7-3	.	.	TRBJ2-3	CASSPTPGGAADTQYF	TGTGCCAGCAGCCCCACCCCCGGGGGTGCGGCAGATACGCAGTATTTT
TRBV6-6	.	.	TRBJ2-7	CASSPGGDIHEQYF	TGTGCCAGCAGTCCCGGGGGAGACATCCACGAGCAGTACTTC
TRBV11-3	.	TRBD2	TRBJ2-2	CASSRVAGGHAGELFF	TGTGCCAGCAGCAGGGTAGCGGGAGGGCACGCCGGGGAGCTGTTTTTT
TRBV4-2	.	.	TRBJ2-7	CASSQELSGGAYEQYF	TGTGCCAGCAGCCAAGAGCTGAGCGGAGGAGCCTACGAGCAGTACTTC
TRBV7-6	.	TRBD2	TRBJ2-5	CASSPRTSGKETQYF	TGTGCCAGCAGCCCAAGGACTAGCGGGAAGGAGACCCAGTACTTC
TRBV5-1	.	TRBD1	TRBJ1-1	CASSRTGQELNTEAFF	TGCGCCAGCAGCAGAACCGGACAGGAGTTAAATACTGAAGCTTTCTTT
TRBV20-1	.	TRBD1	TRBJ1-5	CSASPPRGIGQPQHF	TGCAGTGCTAGTCCACCCAGGGGGATAGGACAGCCCCAGCATTTT
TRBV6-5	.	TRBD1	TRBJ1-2	CASRVDRDGNYGYTF	TGTGCCAGCAGGGTCGACAGGGATGGTAACTATGGCTACACCTTC
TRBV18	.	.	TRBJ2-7	CASSPTGTYEQYF	TGTGCCAGCTCACCTACAGGGACCTACGAGCAGTACTTC
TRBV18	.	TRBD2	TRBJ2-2	CASSPNAQTSGIGGELFF	TGTGCCAGCTCACCAAATGCCCAGACTAGCGGGATTGGCGGGGAGCTGTTTTTT
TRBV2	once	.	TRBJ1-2	CASIGGASRYTF	TGTGCCAGCATTGGGGGCGCGAGTCGCTACACCTTC
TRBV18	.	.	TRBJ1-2	CASSPPGLGPWGGYTF	TGTGCCAGCTCACCACCGGGCCTCGGCCCCTGGGGCGGCTACACCTTC
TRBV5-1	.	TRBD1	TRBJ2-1	CASSPDGTGAYEQFF	TGCGCCAGCAGCCCGGACGGGACAGGGGCGTATGAGCAGTTCTTC
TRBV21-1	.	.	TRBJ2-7	CASSKARKKGTPYEQYF	TGTGCCAGCAGCAAAGCGCGAAAAAAGGGGACACCCTACGAGCAGTACTTC
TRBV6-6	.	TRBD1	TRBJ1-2	CASSYQTGTGRGYTF	TGTGCCAGCAGTTACCAGACAGGGACAGGAAGAGGGTACACCTTC
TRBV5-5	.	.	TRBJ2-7	CASSPKWTAYEQYF	TGTGCCAGCAGCCCGAAGTGGACAGCCTACGAGCAGTACTTC
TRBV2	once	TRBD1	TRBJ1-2	CASSVVSGGNYGYTF	TGTGCCAGCAGTGTGGTTTCAGGGGGGAACTATGGCTACACCTTC
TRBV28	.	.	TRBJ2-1	CASSFPGGIDEQFF	TGTGCCAGCAGTTTTCCTGGCGGGATCGATGAGCAGTTCTTC
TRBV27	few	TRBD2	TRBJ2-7	CASSLSRRTGTTRIYEQYF	TGTGCCAGCAGTTTATCGAGGAGAACCGGGACTACACGGATCTACGAGCAGTACTTC
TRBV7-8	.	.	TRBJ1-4	CASSRAEGAFNEKLFF	TGTGCCAGCAGCCGGGCTGAAGGGGCCTTTAATGAAAAACTGTTTTTT
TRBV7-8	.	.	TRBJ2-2	CASSLAVVAVNIGELFF	TGTGCCAGCAGCTTAGCGGTGGTAGCGGTAAACATCGGGGAGCTGTTTTTT
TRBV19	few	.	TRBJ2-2	CASRLTGRNTGELFF	TGTGCCAGTAGACTAACAGGGCGGAACACCGGGGAGCTGTTTTTT
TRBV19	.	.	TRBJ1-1	CASSIDRSRMNTEAFF	TGTGCCAGTAGTATAGATCGGTCGCGGATGAACACTGAAGCTTTCTTT
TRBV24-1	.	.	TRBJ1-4	CATSDPQGGKEKLFF	TGTGCCACCAGTGATCCCCAGGGTGGAAAGGAAAAACTGTTTTTT
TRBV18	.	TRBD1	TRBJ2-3	CASSTTQGEELGTQYF	TGTGCCAGCTCAACTACACAGGGGGAAGAGTTGGGTACGCAGTATTTT
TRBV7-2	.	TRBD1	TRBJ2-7	CASSSGTAAYEQYF	TGTGCCAGCAGCTCCGGGACAGCGGCCTACGAGCAGTACTTC
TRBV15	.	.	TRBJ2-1	CATSSGRLSGGEQFF	TGTGCCACCAGCAGCGGTCGACTATCTGGAGGTGAGCAGTTCTTC
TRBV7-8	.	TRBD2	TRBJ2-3	CASSLRASGRADTQYF	TGTGCCAGCAGCTTAAGGGCTAGCGGGAGGGCAGATACGCAGTATTTT
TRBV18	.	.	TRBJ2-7	CASSPPRTGVGPYEQYF	TGTGCCAGCTCACCACCGCGTACGGGAGTGGGCCCCTACGAGCAGTACTTC